Sequencing of this T cell receptor beta chain was carried out in a study of CD8+CD57+ T cells in acquired aplastic anemia. Across the study: The DNA of sorted CD4+ and CD8+ cells averaged approximately 3.3 ug. Roughly 11 million reads, on average, were obtained for CD4+ cells from healthy donors.

TCR beta VDJ and CDR3 were profiled, and genomic DNA was the template. TCRdb passed the reads through MiXCR, listing each CDR3 protein once. The table lists 350,000 to 450,000 distinct CDR3 sequences, around 72% of them singletons. This CDR3 contains 15 residues. Germline CDR1 is SEHNR and CDR2 is FQNEAQ (reference sequence). V shed 1 base and J shed 8 bases, with 17 bases lying between them. A note on this clonotype: Its antigen is not identified.

Study-wide results and caveats: CD8+ Simpson's diversity did not differ significantly between patients and controls.

The chain has TRBV7-9 and TRBJ1-2; D might be TRBD1 (6 bases). Sequences were obtained from sorted CD4+, CD8+, or CD8+CD57+ T cells (not recorded which) from PBMCs. The clonotype was recovered from a human donor in good health, serving as a control. Here the CDR3 DNA reads TGTGCCAGCAGCTTAGACAGGGACAACGGGCGGGGCTACACCTTC. Its protein product is CASSLDRDNGRGYTF.